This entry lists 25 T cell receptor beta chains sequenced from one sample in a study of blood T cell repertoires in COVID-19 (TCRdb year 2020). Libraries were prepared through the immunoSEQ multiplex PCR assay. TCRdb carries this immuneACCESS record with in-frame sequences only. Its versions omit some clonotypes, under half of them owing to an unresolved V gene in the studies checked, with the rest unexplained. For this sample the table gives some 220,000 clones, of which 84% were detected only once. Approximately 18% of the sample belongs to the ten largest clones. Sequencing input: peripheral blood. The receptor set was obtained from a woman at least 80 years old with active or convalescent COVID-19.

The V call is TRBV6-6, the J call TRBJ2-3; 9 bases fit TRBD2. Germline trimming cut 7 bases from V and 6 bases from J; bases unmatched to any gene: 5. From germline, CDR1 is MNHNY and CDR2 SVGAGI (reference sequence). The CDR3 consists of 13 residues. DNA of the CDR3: TGTGCCAGCACGCGGGAGGGCCGTGATACGCAGTATTTT. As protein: CASTREGRDTQYF.

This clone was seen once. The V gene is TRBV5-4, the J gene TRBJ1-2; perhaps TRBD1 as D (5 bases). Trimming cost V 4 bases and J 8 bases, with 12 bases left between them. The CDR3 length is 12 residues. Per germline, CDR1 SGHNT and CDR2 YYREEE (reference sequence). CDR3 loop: CASSPAGVGYTF. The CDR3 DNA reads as TGTGCCAGCAGCCCCGCGGGGGTCGGCTACACCTTC.

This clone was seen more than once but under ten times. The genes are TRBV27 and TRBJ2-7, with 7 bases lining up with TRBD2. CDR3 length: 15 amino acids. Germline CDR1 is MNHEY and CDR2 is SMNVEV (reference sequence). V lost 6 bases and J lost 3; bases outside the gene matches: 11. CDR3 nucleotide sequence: TGTGCCAGCAGGCCTCTAAGCCCGGGGGGCTACGAGCAGTACTTC. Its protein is CASRPLSPGGYEQYF.

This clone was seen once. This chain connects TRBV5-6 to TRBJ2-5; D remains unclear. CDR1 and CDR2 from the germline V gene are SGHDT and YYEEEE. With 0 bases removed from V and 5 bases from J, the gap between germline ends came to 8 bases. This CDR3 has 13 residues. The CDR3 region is CASSLASGETQYF. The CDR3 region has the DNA TGTGCCAGCAGCTTGGCGTCCGGGGAGACCCAGTACTTC.

CDR3 DNA sequence: TGTGCCAGCAGCCCGACTAGCTCGGGGGAGACCCAGTACTTC. This codes for CASSPTSSGETQYF. The chain carries TRBV3-1 (or the pseudogene TRBV3-2) and TRBJ2-5; 7 nucleotides match TRBD2. Looked up from germline, CDR1 is LGHDT and CDR2 is YNNKEL (reference sequence). The length of the CDR3 is 14 residues. Trimming took 4 bases from V and 5 from J; bases not matched to a gene: 7.

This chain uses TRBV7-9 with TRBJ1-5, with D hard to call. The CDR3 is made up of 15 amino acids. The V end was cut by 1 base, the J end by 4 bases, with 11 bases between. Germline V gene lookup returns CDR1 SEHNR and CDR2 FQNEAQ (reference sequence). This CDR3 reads CASSLGREKNQPQHF. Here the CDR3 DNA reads TGTGCCAGCAGCTTAGGGAGAGAGAAGAATCAGCCCCAGCATTTT. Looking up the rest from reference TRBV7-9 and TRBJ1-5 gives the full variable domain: DTGVSQNPRHKITKRGQNVTFRCDPISEHNRLYWYRQTLGQGPEFLTYFQNEAQLEKSRLLSDRFSAERPKGSFSTLEIQRTEQGDSAMYLCASSLGREKNQPQHFGDGTRLSIL.

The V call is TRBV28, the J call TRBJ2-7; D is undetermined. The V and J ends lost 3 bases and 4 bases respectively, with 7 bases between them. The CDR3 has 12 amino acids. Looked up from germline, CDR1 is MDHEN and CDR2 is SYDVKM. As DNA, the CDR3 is TGTGCCAGCAGTTTGTCGCAGTACGAGCAGTACTTC. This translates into CASSLSQYEQYF.

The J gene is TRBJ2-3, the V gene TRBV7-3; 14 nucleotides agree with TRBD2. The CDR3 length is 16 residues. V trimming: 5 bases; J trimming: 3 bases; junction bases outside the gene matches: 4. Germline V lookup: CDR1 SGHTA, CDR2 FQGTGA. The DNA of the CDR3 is TGTGCCAGCAGCCTCGGACTAGCGGGAGGAACAGATACGCAGTATTTT. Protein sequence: CASSLGLAGGTDTQYF. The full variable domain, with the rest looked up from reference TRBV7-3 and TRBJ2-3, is GAGVSQTPSNKVTEKGKYVELRCDPISGHTALYWYRQSLGQGPEFLIYFQGTGAADDSGLPNDRFFAVRPEGSVSTLKIQRTERGDSAVYLCASSLGLAGGTDTQYFGPGTRLTVL.

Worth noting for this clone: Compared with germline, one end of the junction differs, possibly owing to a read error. CDR3 loop: CATSRDRVGMNF. The CDR3 DNA reads TGTGCCACCAGCAGAGATCGGGTAGGAATGAACTTC. The V gene is TRBV15, the J gene TRBJ2-7; D unresolved. The CDR3 spans 12 residues. CDR1 and CDR2 (germline): LNHNV, YYDKDF (reference sequence).

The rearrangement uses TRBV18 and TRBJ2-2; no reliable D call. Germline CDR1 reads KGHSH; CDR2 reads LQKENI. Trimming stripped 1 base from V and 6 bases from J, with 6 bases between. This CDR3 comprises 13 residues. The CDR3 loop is CASSPLKPGELFF. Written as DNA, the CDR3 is TGTGCCAGCTCACCACTAAAGCCCGGGGAGCTGTTTTTT.

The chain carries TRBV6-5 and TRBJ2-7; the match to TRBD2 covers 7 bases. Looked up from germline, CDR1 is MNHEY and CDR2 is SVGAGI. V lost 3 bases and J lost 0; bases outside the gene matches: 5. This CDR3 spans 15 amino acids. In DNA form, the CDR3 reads TGTGCCAGCAGTTATGGCGGGGGTGTCTCCTACGAGCAGTACTTC. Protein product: CASSYGGGVSYEQYF.

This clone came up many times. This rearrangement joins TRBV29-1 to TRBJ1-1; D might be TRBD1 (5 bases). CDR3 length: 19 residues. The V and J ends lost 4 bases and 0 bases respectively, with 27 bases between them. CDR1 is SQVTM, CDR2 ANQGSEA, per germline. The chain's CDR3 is CSVGSGNTRWFQMNTEAFF. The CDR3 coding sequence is TGCAGCGTTGGCTCAGGGAATACGAGATGGTTCCAGATGAACACTGAAGCTTTCTTT.

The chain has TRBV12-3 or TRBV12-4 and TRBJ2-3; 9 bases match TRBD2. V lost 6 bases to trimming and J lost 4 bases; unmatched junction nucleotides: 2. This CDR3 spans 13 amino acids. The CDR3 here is CASSASGADTQYF. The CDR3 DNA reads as TGTGCCAGCAGCGCTAGCGGGGCAGATACGCAGTATTTT.

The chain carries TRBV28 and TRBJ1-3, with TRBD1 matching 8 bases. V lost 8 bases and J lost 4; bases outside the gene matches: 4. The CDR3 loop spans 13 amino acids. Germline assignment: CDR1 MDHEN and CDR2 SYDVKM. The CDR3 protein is CASWTGSGNTIYF. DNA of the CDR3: TGTGCCAGCTGGACAGGGTCGGGAAACACCATATATTTT. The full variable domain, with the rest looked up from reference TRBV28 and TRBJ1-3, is DVKVTQSSRYLVKRTGEKVFLECVQDMDHENMFWYRQDPGLGLRLIYFSYDVKMKEKGDIPEGYSVSREKKERFSLILESASTNQTSMYLCASWTGSGNTIYFGEGSWLTVV.

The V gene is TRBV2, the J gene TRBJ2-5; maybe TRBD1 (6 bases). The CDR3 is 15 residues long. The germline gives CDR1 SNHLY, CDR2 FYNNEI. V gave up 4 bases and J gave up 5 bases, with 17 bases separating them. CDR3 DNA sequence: TGTGCCAGCAGTGTTTTAGGGTCCCAGGGGGAGACCCAGTACTTC. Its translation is CASSVLGSQGETQYF.

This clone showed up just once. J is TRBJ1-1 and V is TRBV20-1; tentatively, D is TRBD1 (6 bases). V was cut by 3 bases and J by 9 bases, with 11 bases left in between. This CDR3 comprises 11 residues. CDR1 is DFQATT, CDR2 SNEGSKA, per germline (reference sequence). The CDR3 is CSARGDIKAFF. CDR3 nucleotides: TGCAGTGCTAGGGGGGACATAAAAGCTTTCTTT.

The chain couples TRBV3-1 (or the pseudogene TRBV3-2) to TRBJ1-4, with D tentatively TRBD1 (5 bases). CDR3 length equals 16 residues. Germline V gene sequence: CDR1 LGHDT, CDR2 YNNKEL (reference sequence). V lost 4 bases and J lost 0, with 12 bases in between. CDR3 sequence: CASSPQAKATNEKLFF. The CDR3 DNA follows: TGTGCCAGCAGCCCACAGGCCAAAGCAACTAATGAAAAACTGTTTTTT.

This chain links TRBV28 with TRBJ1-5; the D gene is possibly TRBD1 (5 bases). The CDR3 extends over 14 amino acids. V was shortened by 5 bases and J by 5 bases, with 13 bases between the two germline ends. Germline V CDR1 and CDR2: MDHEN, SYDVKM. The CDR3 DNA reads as TGTGCCAGCAGTGTCGACAGCACTTATCAGCCCCAGCATTTT. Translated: CASSVDSTYQPQHF.

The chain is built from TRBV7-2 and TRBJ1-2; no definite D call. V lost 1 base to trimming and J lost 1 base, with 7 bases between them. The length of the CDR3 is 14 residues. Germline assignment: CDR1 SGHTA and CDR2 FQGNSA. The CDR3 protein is CASSLDNYNYGYTF. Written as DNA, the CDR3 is TGTGCCAGCAGCTTAGACAATTATAACTATGGCTACACCTTC.

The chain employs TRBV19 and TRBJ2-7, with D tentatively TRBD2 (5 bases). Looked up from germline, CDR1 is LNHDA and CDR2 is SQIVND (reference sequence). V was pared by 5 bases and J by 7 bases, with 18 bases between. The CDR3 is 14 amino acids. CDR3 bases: TGTGCCAGTAGTGCCCCCGGGAAGTCGAGGGAGCAGTACTTC. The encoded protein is CASSAPGKSREQYF. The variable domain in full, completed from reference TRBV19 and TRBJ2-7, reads DGGITQSPKYLFRKEGQNVTLSCEQNLNHDAMYWYRQDPGQGLRLIYYSQIVNDFQKGDIAEGYSVSREKKESFPLTVTSAQKNPTAFYLCASSAPGKSREQYFGPGTRLTVT.

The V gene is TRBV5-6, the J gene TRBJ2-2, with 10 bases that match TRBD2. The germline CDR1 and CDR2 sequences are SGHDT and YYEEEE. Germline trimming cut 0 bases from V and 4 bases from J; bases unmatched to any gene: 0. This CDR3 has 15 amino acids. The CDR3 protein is CASSLVAGGTGELFF. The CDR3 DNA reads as TGTGCCAGCAGCTTGGTAGCGGGGGGCACCGGGGAGCTGTTTTTT.

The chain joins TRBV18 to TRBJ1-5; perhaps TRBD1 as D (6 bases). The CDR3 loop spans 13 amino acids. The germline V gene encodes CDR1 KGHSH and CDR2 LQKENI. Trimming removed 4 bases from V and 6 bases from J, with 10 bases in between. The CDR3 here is CASSLTGGQPQHF. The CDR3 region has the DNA TGTGCCAGCTCACTGACAGGAGGTCAGCCCCAGCATTTT.

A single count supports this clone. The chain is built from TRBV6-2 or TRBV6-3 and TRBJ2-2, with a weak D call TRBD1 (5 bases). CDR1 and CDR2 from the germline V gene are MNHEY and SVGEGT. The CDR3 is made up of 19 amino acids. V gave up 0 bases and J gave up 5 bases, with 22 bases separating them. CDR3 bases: TGTGCCAGCAGTTACTCGTTGACAGAAAACTTCGTCAATACCGGGGAGCTGTTTTTT. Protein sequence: CASSYSLTENFVNTGELFF.

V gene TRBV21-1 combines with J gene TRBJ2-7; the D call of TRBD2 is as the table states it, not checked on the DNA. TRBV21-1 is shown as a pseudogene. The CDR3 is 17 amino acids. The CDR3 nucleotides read TGTGCCAGCATGAGGAGAAGTGGACTAGCGGGAGTTAGCGAGCAGTACTTC. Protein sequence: CASMRRSGLAGVSEQYF.

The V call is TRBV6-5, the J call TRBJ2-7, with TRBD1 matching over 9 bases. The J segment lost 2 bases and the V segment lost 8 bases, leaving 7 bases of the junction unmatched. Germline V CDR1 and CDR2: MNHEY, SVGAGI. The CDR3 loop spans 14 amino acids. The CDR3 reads CASDPGQGAYEQYF. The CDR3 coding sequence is TGTGCCAGCGATCCGGGACAGGGAGCCTACGAGCAGTACTTC.